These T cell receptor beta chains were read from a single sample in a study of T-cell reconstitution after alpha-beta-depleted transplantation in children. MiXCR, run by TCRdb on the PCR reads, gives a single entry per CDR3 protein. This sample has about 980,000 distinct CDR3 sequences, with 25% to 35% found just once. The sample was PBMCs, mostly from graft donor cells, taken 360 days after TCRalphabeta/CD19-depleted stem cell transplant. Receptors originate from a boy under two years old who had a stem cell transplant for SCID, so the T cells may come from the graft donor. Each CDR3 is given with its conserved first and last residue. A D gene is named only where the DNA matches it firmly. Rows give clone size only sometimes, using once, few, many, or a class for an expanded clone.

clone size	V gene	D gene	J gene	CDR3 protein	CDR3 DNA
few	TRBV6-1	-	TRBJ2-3	CASRPQADTQYF	TGTGCCAGCAGACCACAGGCAGATACGCAGTATTTT
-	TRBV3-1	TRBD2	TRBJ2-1	CASSQPGLAGENEQFF	TGTGCCAGCAGCCAGCCCGGACTAGCGGGTGAAAATGAGCAGTTCTTC
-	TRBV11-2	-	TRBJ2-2	CASSPTLGGASNTGELFF	TGTGCCAGCAGCCCTACCTTAGGGGGGGCCTCGAACACCGGGGAGCTGTTTTTT
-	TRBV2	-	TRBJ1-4	CASRVQGTSPNEKLFF	TGTGCCAGCAGGGTACAGGGAACCTCGCCTAATGAAAAACTGTTTTTT
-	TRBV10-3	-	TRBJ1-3	CAIMSCCSGNTIYF	TGTGCCATCATGAGTTGTTGCTCTGGAAACACCATATATTTT
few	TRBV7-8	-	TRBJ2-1	CASSLTSDSSYNEQFF	TGTGCCAGCAGCTTAACTTCCGACAGCTCCTACAATGAGCAGTTCTTC
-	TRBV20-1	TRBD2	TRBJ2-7	CSARSPGLAYEQYF	TGCAGTGCTAGATCCCCGGGACTAGCGTACGAGCAGTACTTC
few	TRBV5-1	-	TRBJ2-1	CASSPLPSSYNEQFF	TGCGCCAGCAGCCCTTTACCAAGCTCCTACAATGAGCAGTTCTTC
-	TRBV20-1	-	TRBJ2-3	CSAPAGVAPSSTDTQYF	TGCAGTGCCCCGGCGGGTGTGGCCCCTTCCTCCACAGATACGCAGTATTTT
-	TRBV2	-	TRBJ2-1	CASSSSAEYNEQFF	TGTGCCAGCAGTTCTAGCGCGGAGTACAATGAGCAGTTCTTC
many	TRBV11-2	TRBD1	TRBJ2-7	CASSSGTGLGYEQYF	TGTGCCAGCAGCTCTGGGACAGGCCTTGGGTACGAGCAGTACTTC
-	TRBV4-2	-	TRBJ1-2	CASSQDVGTLDYGYTF	TGTGCCAGCAGCCAAGATGTAGGGACGTTAGACTATGGCTACACCTTC
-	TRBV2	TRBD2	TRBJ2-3	CASSGFGTSGTDTQYF	TGTGCCAGCAGTGGGTTCGGGACTAGCGGCACAGATACGCAGTATTTT
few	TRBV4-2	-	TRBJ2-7	CASRKGTAGTQNEQYF	TGTGCCAGCAGGAAAGGGACTGCCGGGACTCAAAACGAGCAGTACTTC
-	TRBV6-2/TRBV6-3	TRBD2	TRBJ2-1	CASRRKGSGGFYNEQFF	TGTGCCAGCAGAAGGAAGGGTAGCGGGGGGTTTTACAATGAGCAGTTCTTC
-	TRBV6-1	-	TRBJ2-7	CASRLGRSYEQYF	TGTGCCAGCAGGCTGGGCCGCTCCTACGAGCAGTACTTC
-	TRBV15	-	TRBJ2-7	CATSSWANSYEQYF	TGTGCCACCAGCAGCTGGGCTAACTCCTACGAGCAGTACTTC
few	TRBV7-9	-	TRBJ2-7	CASSLLQGPHEQYF	TGTGCCAGCAGCTTACTCCAGGGTCCCCACGAGCAGTACTTC
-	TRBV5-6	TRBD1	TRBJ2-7	CASSGEGQGAFGYEQYF	TGTGCCAGCAGCGGGGAGGGACAGGGGGCATTCGGCTACGAGCAGTACTTC
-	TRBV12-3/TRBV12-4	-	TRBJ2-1	CASSFGDRVTNEQFF	TGTGCCAGCAGTTTTGGGGATCGGGTTACGAATGAGCAGTTCTTC
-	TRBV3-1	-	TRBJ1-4	CASSQGAGRLFF	TGTGCCAGCAGCCAAGGGGCCGGGAGGCTGTTTTTT
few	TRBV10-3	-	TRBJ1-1	CAISAAGLEAFF	TGTGCCATCAGTGCGGCGGGTCTTGAAGCTTTCTTT
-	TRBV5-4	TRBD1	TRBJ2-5	CASSHRGLRQETQYF	TGTGCCAGCAGTCACAGGGGGCTAAGGCAAGAGACCCAGTACTTC
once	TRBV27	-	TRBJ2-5	CASSLLALPETQYF	TGTGCCAGCAGTCTCCTAGCCCTACCCGAGACCCAGTACTTC